Listed here is a single TCR beta chain. The data were taken from a study of T cell responses to AZD1222 COVID-19 vaccine. CDR1 is MNHEY, CDR2 SVGAGI, per germline. This CDR3 is 11 amino acids long. The V gene end was trimmed by 4 bases and the J gene end by 11 bases; junction bases not matched to a gene: 3. The table came from immunoSEQ multiplex PCR; TCRdb's copy has only in-frame clones and leaves some out. Of 72,000 or so clones detected, roughly nine tenths appear once; the ten largest clones hold around 30%. The source of this sequence is an adult who received the AZD1222 COVID-19 vaccine. The specimen was peripheral blood, collected 28 days after the second AZD1222 dose. The chain joins TRBV6-5 to TRBJ2-3, with TRBD2 matching over 7 bases. The CDR3 spells CASSSGGEQYF. CDR3 coding DNA: TGTGCCAGCAGTTCGGGAGGAGAGCAGTATTTT.